Listed below are T cell receptor beta chains from one sample, sequenced in a study of blood T cells in healthy people across ages. TCRdb used MiXCR to reprocess the 5' RACE reads, holding one entry per CDR3 protein. The sample comprises over 600,000 distinct CDR3 sequences, around 50% of which are singletons, and around a sixth rests with the top ten. Sequenced input: blood. The receptors were gathered from an elderly man in good health. The CDR3 runs from the conserved cysteine through the conserved F or W. Each record gives: V gene, clone size, J gene, D gene, CDR3 protein, CDR3 DNA. The D gene is left open where the match is weak. Size tells how often a clone was seen (once, few, many) or the class of an expanded clone, and some rows leave it out.

v_gene: TRBV10-3; abundance: NA; j_gene: TRBJ2-5; d_gene: NA; CDR3aa: CAISESNQNFQETQYF; CDR3nt: TGTGCCATCAGTGAGTCGAATCAGAACTTTCAAGAGACCCAGTACTTC
v_gene: TRBV5-1; abundance: few; j_gene: TRBJ2-5; d_gene: TRBD2; CDR3aa: CASSFALAGVVETQYF; CDR3nt: TGCGCCAGCAGCTTCGCTCTAGCGGGAGTTGTAGAGACCCAGTACTTC
v_gene: TRBV6-6; abundance: NA; j_gene: TRBJ1-5; d_gene: NA; CDR3aa: CAAHGPASQPQHF; CDR3nt: TGTGCCGCCCATGGGCCAGCCAGCCAGCCCCAGCATTTT
v_gene: TRBV10-3; abundance: NA; j_gene: TRBJ1-2; d_gene: NA; CDR3aa: CAISESPWAEAGQANYGYTF; CDR3nt: TGTGCCATCAGTGAGTCACCCTGGGCTGAGGCAGGACAAGCTAACTATGGCTACACCTTC
v_gene: TRBV7-2; abundance: many; j_gene: TRBJ2-3; d_gene: NA; CDR3aa: CASSLVVTDTQYF; CDR3nt: TGTGCCAGCAGCTTGGTCGTCACAGATACGCAGTATTTT
v_gene: TRBV9; abundance: NA; j_gene: TRBJ2-7; d_gene: NA; CDR3aa: CASSVDPTEVDEQYF; CDR3nt: TGTGCCAGCAGCGTAGACCCTACGGAAGTTGACGAGCAGTACTTC
v_gene: TRBV4-1; abundance: NA; j_gene: TRBJ2-5; d_gene: TRBD1; CDR3aa: CASSRDLLTGGSRETQYF; CDR3nt: TGCGCCAGCAGCCGAGATCTACTGACAGGGGGCTCTAGAGAGACCCAGTACTTC
v_gene: TRBV5-1; abundance: NA; j_gene: TRBJ2-7; d_gene: TRBD1; CDR3aa: CASSPGQSSYNEQYF; CDR3nt: TGCGCCAGCAGCCCGGGACAGAGCTCCTACAATGAGCAGTACTTC
v_gene: TRBV20-1; abundance: few; j_gene: TRBJ2-3; d_gene: TRBD2; CDR3aa: CSARDGGSGRGADTQYF; CDR3nt: TGCAGTGCTAGAGATGGCGGTAGCGGGAGGGGGGCAGATACGCAGTATTTT
v_gene: TRBV15; abundance: few; j_gene: TRBJ2-7; d_gene: TRBD2; CDR3aa: CATSRAGGLAGKNEQYF; CDR3nt: TGTGCCACCAGCAGAGCGGGAGGACTAGCGGGAAAAAACGAGCAGTACTTC
v_gene: TRBV2; abundance: few; j_gene: TRBJ1-5; d_gene: TRBD1; CDR3aa: CASVLDRGNQPQHF; CDR3nt: TGTGCCAGCGTACTGGACAGGGGCAATCAGCCCCAGCATTTT
v_gene: TRBV20-1; abundance: few; j_gene: TRBJ2-1; d_gene: TRBD1; CDR3aa: CSARRTGGLNEQFF; CDR3nt: TGCAGTGCTAGACGGACAGGGGGCCTAAATGAGCAGTTCTTC
v_gene: TRBV10-3; abundance: NA; j_gene: TRBJ2-3; d_gene: NA; CDR3aa: CAISERNRDTDTQYF; CDR3nt: TGTGCCATCAGTGAGAGGAACAGGGATACAGATACGCAGTATTTT
v_gene: TRBV6-2/TRBV6-3; abundance: few; j_gene: TRBJ2-1; d_gene: NA; CDR3aa: CASSYSVEQFF; CDR3nt: TGTGCCAGCAGTTACTCGGTAGAGCAGTTCTTC
v_gene: TRBV7-6; abundance: NA; j_gene: TRBJ2-2; d_gene: NA; CDR3aa: CASSLGTSAAELFF; CDR3nt: TGTGCCAGCAGCCTCGGGACGAGTGCCGCGGAGCTGTTTTTT
v_gene: TRBV7-2; abundance: NA; j_gene: TRBJ2-3; d_gene: TRBD2; CDR3aa: CASSRLAGVDTRYF; CDR3nt: TGTGCCAGCAGCCGACTAGCGGGAGTAGATACGCGGTATTTT
v_gene: TRBV7-3; abundance: NA; j_gene: TRBJ2-3; d_gene: TRBD2; CDR3aa: CASSLSGLASTDTLYF; CDR3nt: TGTGCCAGCAGCTTATCGGGACTAGCGAGCACAGATACGCTGTATTTT
v_gene: TRBV20-1; abundance: NA; j_gene: TRBJ2-1; d_gene: NA; CDR3aa: CSAPKGDTPNNEQFF; CDR3nt: TGCAGTGCTCCAAAAGGGGACACTCCAAACAATGAGCAGTTCTTC
v_gene: TRBV6-1; abundance: few; j_gene: TRBJ2-7; d_gene: NA; CDR3aa: CASSVTAESSYEQYF; CDR3nt: TGTGCCAGCAGTGTGACTGCTGAAAGCTCCTACGAGCAGTACTTC
v_gene: TRBV5-1; abundance: NA; j_gene: TRBJ2-7; d_gene: NA; CDR3aa: CASSVLGDEQYF; CDR3nt: TGCGCCAGCAGTGTATTGGGAGACGAGCAGTACTTC